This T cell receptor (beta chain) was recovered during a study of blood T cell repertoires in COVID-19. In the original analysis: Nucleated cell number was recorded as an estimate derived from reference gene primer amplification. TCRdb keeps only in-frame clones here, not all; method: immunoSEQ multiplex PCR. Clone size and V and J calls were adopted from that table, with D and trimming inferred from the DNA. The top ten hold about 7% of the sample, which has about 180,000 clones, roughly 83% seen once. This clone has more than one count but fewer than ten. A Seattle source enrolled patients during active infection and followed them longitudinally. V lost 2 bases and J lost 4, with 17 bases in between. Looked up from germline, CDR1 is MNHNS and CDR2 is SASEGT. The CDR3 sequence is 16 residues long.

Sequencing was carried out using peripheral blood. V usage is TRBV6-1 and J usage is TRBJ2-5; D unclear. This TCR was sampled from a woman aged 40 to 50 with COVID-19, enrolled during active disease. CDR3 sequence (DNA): TGTGCCAGCAGTGAAATCCCCCTCCACAGTACAGAGACCCAGTACTTC. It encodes CASSEIPLHSTETQYF.